This TCR beta chain derives from a study of blood T cells in healthy people across ages. The study, taken as a whole, reports: Age advanced and TCR beta diversity per million T cells fell, roughly linearly. Expanded clonotype shifts may have been confounded, as the donors had an unknown CMV status.

Using a J-beta primer mix together with a sample-barcoded 5' primer, a second PCR was run for roughly 6 to 11 cycles. Via MiXCR, TCRdb re-called the 5' RACE reads, giving one row per CDR3 protein. The table lists roughly 1.6 million distinct CDR3 sequences, around 35% of them singletons, with approximately 10% in the top ten. For this clonotype: Its target is not known.

The clonotype comes from a woman aged 25 to 45 in good health. Input material: blood.

CDR3: CSAPVPGAGEAFF. DNA for the CDR3: TGCAGTGCCCCCGTACCGGGTGCGGGTGAAGCTTTCTTT. J is TRBJ1-1 and V is TRBV20-1; D unresolved. CDR3 length: 13 residues. From germline, CDR1 is DFQATT and CDR2 SNEGSKA (reference sequence). V was clipped by 6 bases and J by 7 bases, with 18 bases between them.